These 23 T cell receptor beta chains originate from one sample sequenced in a study of T cell responses to AZD1222 COVID-19 vaccine. Assay used: immunoSEQ multiplex PCR; TCRdb lists only in-frame clones, some missing. There are around 160,000 clones in the sample; under 95% occur only once, and 5.2% lies in the top ten. Sequences were derived from peripheral blood, sampled on day 0 of AZD1222 vaccination. Receptors originate from an adult in good health.

The chain carries TRBV12-3 or TRBV12-4 and TRBJ1-5; D uncertain. Trimming stripped 6 bases from V and 0 bases from J, with 3 bases between. This CDR3 is 12 amino acids long. The CDR3 loop reads CASRPSNQPQHF. The CDR3 DNA reads as TGTGCCAGCAGGCCTAGCAATCAGCCCCAGCATTTT.

The chain is built from TRBV7-8 and TRBJ1-1; D gene uncertain. The CDR3 extends over 13 amino acids. Germline V CDR1 and CDR2: SGHVS, FQNEAQ. Trimming took off 1 base at V and 5 bases at J, with 8 bases between the two ends. CDR3 sequence reads: CASSLDRGTEAFF. For the CDR3, the DNA is TGTGCCAGCAGCTTAGATCGCGGGACTGAAGCTTTCTTT.

The V and J genes are TRBV11-3 and TRBJ2-2; D is unresolved. The CDR3 spans 17 residues. The V end lost 5 bases, the J end lost 2 bases, and 18 bases lay between the germline ends. Germline loops: CDR1 SGHNT, CDR2 YENEEA. The CDR3 spells CASSHPRTAVNTGELFF. The CDR3 DNA reads as TGTGCCAGCAGCCACCCCCGGACGGCCGTTAACACCGGGGAGCTGTTTTTT.

This clone was seen more than once but under ten times. The gene calls are TRBV21-1 and TRBJ1-5. TRBV21-1 is a pseudogene. The CDR3 totals 15 residues. The CDR3 protein is CASSKGGFRSQPQHF. CDR3 coding DNA: TGTGCCAGCAGCAAGGGCGGGTTTAGGTCTCAGCCCCAGCATTTT.

The chain has TRBV6-5 and TRBJ2-7; D possibly corresponds to TRBD2 (7 bases). CDR1 and CDR2 from the germline V gene are MNHEY and SVGAGI. The CDR3 sequence is 12 residues long. V was trimmed by 6 bases and J by 5 bases, leaving 11 bases between them. The CDR3 sequence: CASSLGGDEQYF. Written as DNA, the CDR3 is TGTGCCAGCAGCTTAGGGGGGGACGAGCAGTACTTC.

The chain carries TRBV11-2 and TRBJ2-7; TRBD2 agrees at 9 bases. Germline V lookup: CDR1 SGHAT, CDR2 FQNNGV. CDR3 size: 14 residues. V shed 7 bases and J 5 bases; nucleotides not matched to a gene: 9. CDR3 sequence: CASTRAGGLDEQYF. The CDR3 bases are TGTGCCAGCACCCGAGCGGGGGGCCTTGACGAGCAGTACTTC.

The chain links TRBV5-1 to TRBJ2-1, with D unresolved. Germline V gene sequence: CDR1 SGHRS, CDR2 YFSETQ. V was trimmed by 4 bases and J by 8 bases, leaving 16 bases between them. The CDR3 runs to 14 residues. Here the CDR3 DNA reads TGCGCCAGCAGCACTGGCGTCTCTGGGGATGAGCAGTTCTTC. This gives the protein CASSTGVSGDEQFF. Variable domain in full (rest from reference TRBV5-1 and TRBJ2-1): KAGVTQTPRYLIKTRGQQVTLSCSPISGHRSVSWYQQTPGQGLQFLFEYFSETQRNKGNFPGRFSGRQFSNSRSEMNVSTLELGDSALYLCASSTGVSGDEQFFGPGTRLTVL.

The rearrangement links TRBV6-2 or TRBV6-3 to TRBJ2-7, with no clear D. CDR3 size: 14 residues. Germline V lookup: CDR1 MNHEY, CDR2 SVGEGT. Trimming removed 5 bases from V and 1 base from J, with 12 bases in between. In DNA form, the CDR3 reads TGTGCCAGCAGTGCCGCCAGCGCATCCTACGAGCAGTACTTC. This translates into CASSAASASYEQYF.

The V and J genes are TRBV7-3 and TRBJ2-2; D unclear. Germline lookup yields CDR1 SGHTA and CDR2 FQGTGA. This CDR3 is built from 12 residues. With 4 bases removed from V and 7 bases from J, the gap between germline ends came to 7 bases. CDR3 sequence (DNA): TGTGCCAGCAGCTCCCCAGGCGGGGAGCTGTTTTTT. Protein product: CASSSPGGELFF.

The chain is built from TRBV2 and TRBJ2-7; TRBD2 aligns across 10 bases. The CDR3 contains 15 residues. Germline assignment: CDR1 SNHLY and CDR2 FYNNEI. Unmatched junction bases numbered 8, after V lost 5 bases and J lost 4 bases. The CDR3 region has the DNA TGTGCCAGCAGTCCTACTAGCGGGGTACGATACGAGCAGTACTTC. Translated: CASSPTSGVRYEQYF. Full variable domain (rest looked up from reference TRBV2 and TRBJ2-7): EPEVTQTPSHQVTQMGQEVILRCVPISNHLYFYWYRQILGQKVEFLVSFYNNEISEKSEIFDDQFSVERPDGSNFTLKIRSTKLEDSAMYFCASSPTSGVRYEQYFGPGTRLTVT.

The V gene is TRBV4-1, the J gene TRBJ1-5; D not resolved. This CDR3 region has 13 residues. Trimming stripped 0 bases from V and 7 bases from J, with 7 bases between. In germline, CDR1 is MGHRA, CDR2 YSYEKL. CDR3 residues: CASSQDLGQPQHF. In DNA, the CDR3 is TGCGCCAGCAGCCAAGATCTTGGCCAGCCCCAGCATTTT.

The chain uses TRBV5-1 and TRBJ1-2; no clear D. The germline gives CDR1 SGHRS, CDR2 YFSETQ. The length of the CDR3 is 13 residues. V was shortened by 4 bases and J by 6 bases, with 13 bases between the two germline ends. CDR3 residues: CASSPQRGDGYTF. The CDR3 bases are TGCGCCAGCAGCCCGCAGCGGGGAGATGGCTACACCTTC.

This clone was observed a handful of times. This chain uses TRBV27 with TRBJ1-4; D uncertain. Germline assignment: CDR1 MNHEY and CDR2 SMNVEV (reference sequence). V was pared by 9 bases and J by 4 bases, with 18 bases between. The CDR3 loop spans 15 amino acids. The CDR3 coding sequence is TGTGCCAGTGCTCGGGTCGCTCGAATTAATGAAAAACTGTTTTTT. Amino acids: CASARVARINEKLFF.

V usage is TRBV2 and J usage is TRBJ2-1; D perhaps matches TRBD2 (6 bases). The CDR3 length is 9 residues. Trimming shortened V by 6 bases and J by 15 bases, and 9 bases separated the two germline ends. Germline values: CDR1 SNHLY, CDR2 FYNNEI. The CDR3 DNA sequence: TGTGCCAGCAGCGGGACTTCGTTCTTC. It encodes CASSGTSFF.

The rearrangement links TRBV28 to TRBJ1-3; TRBD1 matches at 7 bases. The CDR3 totals 14 residues. With 5 bases clipped from V and 2 bases from J, the junction kept 3 bases outside the gene matches. Germline V CDR1 and CDR2: MDHEN, SYDVKM. CDR3 residues: CASSAQGAGNTIYF. The CDR3 DNA reads as TGTGCCAGCAGTGCTCAGGGGGCTGGAAACACCATATATTTT. Full variable domain (missing parts from reference TRBV28 and TRBJ1-3): DVKVTQSSRYLVKRTGEKVFLECVQDMDHENMFWYRQDPGLGLRLIYFSYDVKMKEKGDIPEGYSVSREKKERFSLILESASTNQTSMYLCASSAQGAGNTIYFGEGSWLTVV.

CDR3 sequence (DNA): TGTGCCAGCAGCTGGCCCCTAGCGGGAGAGCGCGAGCAGTACTTC. It encodes CASSWPLAGEREQYF. This chain joins TRBV5-4 and TRBJ2-7, with 10 bases matching TRBD2. Germline V gene lookup returns CDR1 SGHNT and CDR2 YYREEE (reference sequence). The V and J ends lost 3 bases and 6 bases, in that order; junction bases with no gene match: 9. CDR3 size: 15 residues. The full variable domain, completed using reference TRBV5-4 and TRBJ2-7, is ETGVTQSPTHLIKTRGQQVTLRCSSQSGHNTVSWYQQALGQGPQFIFQYYREEENGRGNFPPRFSGLQFPNYSSELNVNALELDDSALYLCASSWPLAGEREQYFGPGTRLTVT.

The gene calls are TRBV6-5 and TRBJ1-5; no firm D call. CDR3 length: 13 amino acids. Trimming pared 7 bases from V and 5 bases from J, leaving 12 bases between. Germline CDR1 and CDR2: MNHEY and SVGAGI. The CDR3 DNA reads TGTGCCAGCACCACCGTCGGTTATCAGCCCCAGCATTTT. Its protein product is CASTTVGYQPQHF.

The V gene is TRBV29-1, the J gene TRBJ2-5, with D perhaps TRBD1 (6 bases). V lost 6 bases and J lost 0, with 8 bases in between. CDR1 and CDR2 from the germline V gene are SQVTM and ANQGSEA. The CDR3 is 12 amino acids. CDR3 DNA: TGCAGCGTCCGACAGGACCAAGAGACCCAGTACTTC. This translates into CSVRQDQETQYF.

The chain employs TRBV24-1 and TRBJ2-3; 9 nucleotides agree with TRBD2. The CDR3 is made up of 16 amino acids. Germline values: CDR1 KGHDR, CDR2 SFDVKD. The ends lost 0 bases at V and 6 bases at J; junction bases unmatched: 6. CDR3: CATSDLQAGGYDTQYF. CDR3 bases: TGTGCCACCAGTGATTTGCAAGCGGGAGGCTATGATACGCAGTATTTT.

This chain links TRBV12-3 or TRBV12-4 with TRBJ1-4; 7 bases line up with TRBD1. V lost 6 bases to trimming and J lost 8 bases; unmatched junction nucleotides: 3. The CDR3 sequence is 12 residues long. CDR3 region: CASSLTGEKLFF. CDR3 DNA: TGTGCCAGCAGCCTGACAGGGGAAAAACTGTTTTTT.

The V gene is TRBV6-5, the J gene TRBJ1-5, with no clear D. This CDR3 has 15 amino acids. The ends were cut back, 6 bases at V and 1 base at J, with 13 bases in the middle. The germline gives CDR1 MNHEY, CDR2 SVGAGI. The CDR3 DNA sequence: TGTGCCAGCAGAGCCTCAAGGTTGAGCAATCAGCCCCAGCATTTT. Protein sequence: CASRASRLSNQPQHF.

The rearrangement joins TRBV12-3 or TRBV12-4 to TRBJ2-1, with 9 bases fitting TRBD1. Trimming cost V 7 bases and J 9 bases; bases outside gene matches: 7. The CDR3 loop spans 13 amino acids. CDR3 protein: CASTGTGSGEQFF. For the CDR3, the DNA is TGTGCCAGCACCGGGACAGGGTCAGGTGAGCAGTTCTTC.

The chain is built from TRBV2 and TRBJ1-6; 7 bases are a match to TRBD1. Germline trimming cut 3 bases from V and 5 bases from J; bases unmatched to any gene: 4. Germline loops: CDR1 SNHLY, CDR2 FYNNEI. The CDR3 is made up of 15 amino acids. CDR3 region: CASSDLTGNNSPLHF. The DNA of the CDR3 is TGTGCCAGCAGTGACTTGACAGGGAATAATTCACCCCTCCACTTT.